A single sample gave rise to the 26 T cell receptor beta chains below, sequenced in a study of blood T cell repertoires in COVID-19. Some clones are missing from TCRdb's copy, which holds only in-frame ones; the method was immunoSEQ multiplex PCR. The table records several thousand clones, approximately 90% of them present only once. Sequences were obtained from peripheral blood. The receptors stem from a human donor in a cohort sampled during active COVID-19. The donor label of this sample is uncertain.

The chain employs TRBV5-1 and TRBJ1-2; D call uncertain. Germline assignment: CDR1 SGHRS and CDR2 YFSETQ. The V end was cut by 3 bases, the J end by 0 bases, with 9 bases between. The CDR3 spans 14 residues. The CDR3 nucleotides read TGCGCCAGCAGCTCCCGCGGAGCTAACTATGGCTACACCTTC. It codes for CASSSRGANYGYTF.

The chain uses TRBV6-5 and TRBJ1-1; 10 bases map to TRBD1. The V and J ends lost 4 bases and 5 bases, in that order; junction bases with no gene match: 7. In germline, CDR1 is MNHEY, CDR2 SVGAGI. This CDR3 is 15 amino acids long. CDR3 amino acids: CASSSPGQGLTEAFF. For the CDR3, the DNA is TGTGCCAGCAGTTCCCCGGGACAGGGGCTGACTGAAGCTTTCTTT.

The rearrangement links TRBV6-6 to TRBJ2-1; 13 nucleotides align to TRBD2. Germline values: CDR1 MNHNY, CDR2 SVGAGI (reference sequence). Unmatched junction bases numbered 10, after V lost 5 bases and J lost 3 bases. The CDR3 loop spans 18 amino acids. The CDR3 spells CASSPPLGLAGVYNEQFF. In nucleotides, the CDR3 is TGTGCCAGCAGTCCCCCATTAGGACTAGCGGGAGTCTACAATGAGCAGTTCTTC.

The genes are TRBV9 and TRBJ2-7, with a tentative D call TRBD2 (5 bases). V was trimmed by 0 bases and J by 7 bases, leaving 17 bases between them. CDR1 is SGDLS, CDR2 YYNGEE, per germline. The CDR3 is 15 residues long. The CDR3 coding sequence is TGTGCCAGCAGCGTAGAATGGACGGGGATCGAAGAGCAGTACTTC. Its protein product is CASSVEWTGIEEQYF.

The table lists this clone with a few counts. This chain links TRBV5-8 with TRBJ1-5, with D perhaps matching TRBD1 (5 bases). V lost 2 bases and J lost 3, with 9 bases in between. This CDR3 contains 14 residues. Germline CDR1 reads SGHTS; CDR2 reads YDEGEE. The CDR3 protein is CASSLYRSNQPQHF. The CDR3 region has the DNA TGTGCCAGCAGCTTATACAGGTCCAATCAGCCCCAGCATTTT.

CDR3 sequence reads: CATSDFGRTGAYEQYF. The CDR3, as DNA: TGTGCCACCAGTGATTTTGGGCGGACAGGGGCATACGAGCAGTACTTC. The V gene is TRBV24-1, the J gene TRBJ2-7; 9 bases line up with TRBD1. This CDR3 spans 16 amino acids. The junction had 7 bases not matched to a gene; V was cut back by 1 base and J by 4 bases. Germline V gene lookup returns CDR1 KGHDR and CDR2 SFDVKD.

V usage is TRBV29-1 and J usage is TRBJ1-2; tentatively, D is TRBD1 (6 bases). Germline CDR1 is SQVTM and CDR2 is ANQGSEA. Trimming stripped 6 bases from V and 0 bases from J, with 8 bases between. The CDR3 covers 12 residues. The CDR3 spells CSVGTTNYGYTF. The CDR3 DNA follows: TGCAGCGTCGGGACAACTAACTATGGCTACACCTTC.

Written as DNA, the CDR3 is TGTGCCAGCAGCTCCTACAGGGAGCGCCCAGAGACCCAGTACTTC. It codes for CASSSYRERPETQYF. The chain combines TRBV7-2 with TRBJ2-5, with D maybe TRBD1 (6 bases). This CDR3 is built from 15 residues. Germline V gene sequence: CDR1 SGHTA, CDR2 FQGNSA. V lost 4 bases and J 4 bases, leaving 16 bases between the germline ends.

The rearrangement joins TRBV5-1 to TRBJ2-1; 9 bases match TRBD2. Looked up from germline, CDR1 is SGHRS and CDR2 is YFSETQ. The CDR3 contains 15 residues. Trimming removed 0 bases from V and 7 bases from J; junction bases left unmatched: 5. The DNA of the CDR3 is TGCGCCAGCAGCTTGGACGCGGGGGGGCAGAATGAGCAGTTCTTC. Amino acid sequence: CASSLDAGGQNEQFF. Using reference TRBV5-1 and TRBJ2-1 for the parts outside the CDR3, the full variable domain is KAGVTQTPRYLIKTRGQQVTLSCSPISGHRSVSWYQQTPGQGLQFLFEYFSETQRNKGNFPGRFSGRQFSNSRSEMNVSTLELGDSALYLCASSLDAGGQNEQFFGPGTRLTVL.

V gene TRBV20-1 combines with J gene TRBJ2-1, with 10 bases that match TRBD2. This CDR3 region has 16 residues. The germline V gene has CDR1 DFQATT and CDR2 SNEGSKA (reference sequence). With 4 bases clipped from V and 1 base from J, the junction kept 7 bases outside the gene matches. The CDR3 sequence: CSATELAGPSYNEQFF. The CDR3 DNA sequence: TGCAGTGCTACTGAACTAGCGGGGCCTTCCTACAATGAGCAGTTCTTC.

This chain uses TRBV15 with TRBJ1-4; D gene ambiguous. With 8 bases removed from V and 5 bases from J, the gap between germline ends came to 12 bases. The V gene's germline CDR1 is LNHNV and CDR2 YYDKDF (reference sequence). The CDR3 is 13 residues long. The CDR3 DNA reads as TGTGCCACCCGGATTGCGGGGAATGAAAAACTGTTTTTT. It codes for CATRIAGNEKLFF. The full variable domain, completed using reference TRBV15 and TRBJ1-4, is DAMVIQNPRYQVTQFGKPVTLSCSQTLNHNVMYWYQQKSSQAPKLLFHYYDKDFNNEADTPDNFQSRRPNTSFCFLDIRSPGLGDTAMYLCATRIAGNEKLFFGSGTQLSVL.

The chain combines TRBV28 with TRBJ2-7, with TRBD1 as a possible D gene (6 bases). Germline assignment: CDR1 MDHEN and CDR2 SYDVKM. The germline V and J ends were trimmed by 2 bases and 2 bases, with 7 bases remaining between them. This CDR3 is 13 amino acids long. CDR3: CASSLRGTYEQYF. The CDR3 DNA reads TGTGCCAGCAGTTTAAGGGGGACCTACGAGCAGTACTTC.

The gene calls are TRBV27 and TRBJ2-1, with D hard to call. CDR3 length: 15 residues. V lost 2 bases, J lost 9 bases, and 17 bases lay in between. Germline V lookup: CDR1 MNHEY, CDR2 SMNVEV (reference sequence). CDR3 in amino acids: CASSLLPSRGGEQFF. The CDR3 DNA is TGTGCCAGCAGTTTACTTCCCTCCCGAGGTGGTGAGCAGTTCTTC.

This sequence joins TRBV20-1 and TRBJ2-3, with 13 nucleotides matching TRBD2. Germline CDR1 and CDR2: DFQATT and SNEGSKA (reference sequence). V was clipped by 3 bases and J by 5 bases; unmatched bases: 8. CDR3 size: 16 residues. The CDR3 sequence is CSASLGLAGLGDTQYF. CDR3 DNA: TGCAGTGCTAGTTTGGGACTAGCGGGATTAGGAGATACGCAGTATTTT.

Regarding this clone: Its ends do not fully match the called genes, so a read error is possible. The chain joins TRBV6-1 to TRBJ1-1; D not resolved. The length of the CDR3 is 11 residues. Per the germline V gene, CDR1 is MNHNS and CDR2 is SASEGT. In nucleotides, the CDR3 is TGTGCCAGCAGTGAAGTGGCGGAAAAGTCCTTT. Translating gives CASSEVAEKSF.

This clone has only one observation. The gene calls are TRBV4-2 and TRBJ2-3; D might be TRBD2 (7 bases). Germline values: CDR1 LGHNA, CDR2 YNFKEQ. CDR3 length: 16 amino acids. Trimming removed 4 bases from V and 5 bases from J, with 19 bases in between. The CDR3 nucleotides read TGTGCCAGCAGCCCAAGGGGGGGGGCACAGGGAGATACGCAGTATTTT. Translating it yields CASSPRGGAQGDTQYF.

The gene calls are TRBV5-1 and TRBJ2-2, with TRBD1 matching over 9 bases. The CDR3 spans 16 residues. Germline loops: CDR1 SGHRS, CDR2 YFSETQ. With 4 bases clipped from V and 2 bases from J, the junction kept 6 bases outside the gene matches. CDR3 sequence: CASSPGQGSNTGELFF. The CDR3 nucleotides read TGCGCCAGCAGCCCGGGACAGGGTAGTAACACCGGGGAGCTGTTTTTT. Complete variable domain (other parts from reference TRBV5-1 and TRBJ2-2): KAGVTQTPRYLIKTRGQQVTLSCSPISGHRSVSWYQQTPGQGLQFLFEYFSETQRNKGNFPGRFSGRQFSNSRSEMNVSTLELGDSALYLCASSPGQGSNTGELFFGEGSRLTVL.

The genes are TRBV5-6 and TRBJ1-5, with D hard to call. The V gene's germline CDR1 is SGHDT and CDR2 YYEEEE. CDR3 length: 12 amino acids. The V and J ends lost 1 base and 4 bases respectively, with 3 bases between them. CDR3 coding DNA: TGTGCCAGCAGCTTGCGGAATCAGCCCCAGCATTTT. Its translation is CASSLRNQPQHF.

The chain couples TRBV27 to TRBJ2-1; D is unresolved. This CDR3 is built from 14 residues. Trimming removed 8 bases at V and 3 bases at J, with 14 bases between. Germline CDR1 is MNHEY and CDR2 is SMNVEV (reference sequence). CDR3 DNA: TGTGCCAGCCGTCGGCTAGGAAGCTACAATGAGCAGTTCTTC. Translated, it gives CASRRLGSYNEQFF.

This rearrangement joins TRBV27 to TRBJ1-5, with 7 bases lining up with TRBD1. The V and J ends lost 8 bases and 3 bases, in that order; junction bases with no gene match: 7. Germline values: CDR1 MNHEY, CDR2 SMNVEV (reference sequence). The CDR3 extends over 14 amino acids. CDR3 nucleotide sequence: TGTGCCAGCCGCCGGGGACAGCTCAATCAGCCCCAGCATTTT. Protein product: CASRRGQLNQPQHF.

This rearrangement joins TRBV27 to TRBJ1-2; D unresolved. Trimming stripped 5 bases from V and 7 bases from J, with 14 bases between. Looked up from germline, CDR1 is MNHEY and CDR2 is SMNVEV (reference sequence). The CDR3 contains 13 residues. Written as DNA, the CDR3 is TGTGCCAGCAGTCCCGGAGGGAGAAGTGGCTACACCTTC. The encoded protein is CASSPGGRSGYTF.

V gene TRBV10-3 combines with J gene TRBJ1-5, with a tentative D call TRBD1 (6 bases). The CDR3 totals 15 residues. The germline CDR1 and CDR2 sequences are ENHRY and SYGVKD. V was shortened by 5 bases and J by 2 bases, with 13 bases between the two germline ends. The chain's CDR3 is CAISRTATGNQPQHF. The CDR3 DNA follows: TGTGCCATCAGTAGGACAGCGACGGGCAATCAGCCCCAGCATTTT.

CDR3 in amino acids: CASWRGVGQGYSGYTF. The CDR3 DNA sequence: TGTGCCAGCTGGCGGGGAGTGGGACAGGGGTACTCTGGCTACACCTTC. The genes are TRBV27 and TRBJ1-2; TRBD1 matches at 10 bases. Germline-derived CDR1 and CDR2 are MNHEY and SMNVEV (reference sequence). There are 16 residues in the CDR3. V lost 8 bases, J lost 7 bases, and 16 bases stayed unmatched.

This chain connects TRBV5-1 to TRBJ1-6; tentatively, D is TRBD1 (6 bases). Trimming left V 0 bases short and J 6 bases short, with 10 bases between. The CDR3 length is 15 residues. Germline assignment: CDR1 SGHRS and CDR2 YFSETQ. The CDR3 coding sequence is TGCGCCAGCAGCTTGGAAGGGGGACGTAATTCACCCCTCCACTTT. This translates into CASSLEGGRNSPLHF.

The chain is built from TRBV5-1 and TRBJ2-3; D uncertain. V lost 3 bases and J lost 0, with 8 bases in between. The CDR3 contains 14 residues. CDR1 is SGHRS and CDR2 is YFSETQ in the germline V gene. The CDR3 DNA follows: TGCGCCAGCAGCTACTTCTTGAGCACAGATACGCAGTATTTT. Its translation: CASSYFLSTDTQYF.

The V call is TRBV5-6, the J call TRBJ1-2; 8 positions match TRBD1. The CDR3 runs 14 residues. The germline V gene has CDR1 SGHDT and CDR2 YYEEEE. J lost 4 bases, V lost 3 bases, and 5 bases had no gene match. The CDR3 is CASSSRTGLYGYTF. CDR3 sequence (DNA): TGTGCCAGCAGCTCAAGGACAGGGCTCTATGGCTACACCTTC. Drawing the rest from reference TRBV5-6 and TRBJ1-2, the complete variable domain is DAGVTQSPTHLIKTRGQQVTLRCSPKSGHDTVSWYQQALGQGPQFIFQYYEEEERQRGNFPDRFSGHQFPNYSSELNVNALLLGDSALYLCASSSRTGLYGYTFGSGTRLTVV.